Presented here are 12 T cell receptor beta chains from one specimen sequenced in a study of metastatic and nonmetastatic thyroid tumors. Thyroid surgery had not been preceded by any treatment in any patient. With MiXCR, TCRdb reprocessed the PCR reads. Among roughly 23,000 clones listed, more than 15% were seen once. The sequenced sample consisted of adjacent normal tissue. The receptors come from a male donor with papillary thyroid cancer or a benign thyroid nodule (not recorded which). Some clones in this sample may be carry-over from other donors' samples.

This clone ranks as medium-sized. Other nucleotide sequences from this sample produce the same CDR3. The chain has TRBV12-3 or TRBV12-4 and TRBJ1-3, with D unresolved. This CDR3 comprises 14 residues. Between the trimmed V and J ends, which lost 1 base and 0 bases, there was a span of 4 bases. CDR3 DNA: TGTGCCAGCAGTTTAGTGATCTCTGGAAACACCATATATTTT. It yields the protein CASSLVISGNTIYF.

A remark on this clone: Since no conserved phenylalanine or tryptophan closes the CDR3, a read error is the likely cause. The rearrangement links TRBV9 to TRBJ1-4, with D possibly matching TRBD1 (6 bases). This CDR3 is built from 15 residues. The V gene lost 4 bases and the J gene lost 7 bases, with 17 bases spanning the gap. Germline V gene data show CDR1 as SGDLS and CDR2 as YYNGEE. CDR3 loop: CASSSTGKGLEKLFL. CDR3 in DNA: TGTGCCAGCAGCTCCACAGGGAAGGGTCTTGAAAAACTGTTTCTT.

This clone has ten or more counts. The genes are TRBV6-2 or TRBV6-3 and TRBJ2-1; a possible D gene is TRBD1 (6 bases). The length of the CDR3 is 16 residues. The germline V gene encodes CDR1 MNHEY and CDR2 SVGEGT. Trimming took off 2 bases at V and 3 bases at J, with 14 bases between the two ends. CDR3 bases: TGTGCCAGCAGTTACGCAGGGGCTTTCGGCTACAATGAGCAGTTCTTC. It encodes CASSYAGAFGYNEQFF.

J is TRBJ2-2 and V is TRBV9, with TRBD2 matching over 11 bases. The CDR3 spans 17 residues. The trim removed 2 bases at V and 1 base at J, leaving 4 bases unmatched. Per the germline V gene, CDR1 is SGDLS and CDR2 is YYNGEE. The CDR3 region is CASSVGGLAVNTGELFF. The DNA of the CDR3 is TGTGCCAGCAGCGTCGGGGGACTAGCGGTGAACACCGGGGAGCTGTTTTTT.

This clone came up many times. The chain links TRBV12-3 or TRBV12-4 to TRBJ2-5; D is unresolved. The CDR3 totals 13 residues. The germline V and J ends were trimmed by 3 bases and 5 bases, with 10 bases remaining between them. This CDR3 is CASSLQARETQYF. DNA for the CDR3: TGTGCCAGCAGTTTGCAGGCTCGGGAGACCCAGTACTTC.

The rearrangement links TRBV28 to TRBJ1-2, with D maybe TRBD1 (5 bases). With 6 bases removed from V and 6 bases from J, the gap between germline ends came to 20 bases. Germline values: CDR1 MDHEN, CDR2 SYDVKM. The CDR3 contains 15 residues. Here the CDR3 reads CASRNGGELLNGYTF. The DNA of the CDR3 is TGTGCCAGCAGAAATGGGGGGGAATTGCTAAATGGCTACACCTTC.

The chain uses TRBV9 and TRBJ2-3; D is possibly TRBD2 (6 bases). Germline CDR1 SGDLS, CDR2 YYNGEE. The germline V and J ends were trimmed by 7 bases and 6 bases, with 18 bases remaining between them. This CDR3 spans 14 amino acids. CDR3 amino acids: CASGTWASTDTQYF. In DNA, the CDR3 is TGTGCCAGCGGGACTTGGGCCTCCACGGATACGCAGTATTTT.

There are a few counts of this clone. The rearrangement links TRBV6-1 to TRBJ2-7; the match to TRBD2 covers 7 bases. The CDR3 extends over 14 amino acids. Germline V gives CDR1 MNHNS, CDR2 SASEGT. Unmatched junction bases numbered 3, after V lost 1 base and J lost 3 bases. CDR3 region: CASSEGGGGYEQYF. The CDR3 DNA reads TGTGCCAGCAGTGAAGGGGGCGGGGGCTACGAGCAGTACTTC.

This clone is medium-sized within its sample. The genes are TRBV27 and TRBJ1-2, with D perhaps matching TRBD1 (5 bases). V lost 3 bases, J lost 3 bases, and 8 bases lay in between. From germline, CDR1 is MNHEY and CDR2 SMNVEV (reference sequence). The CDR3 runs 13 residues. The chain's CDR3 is CASSFQGDYGYTF. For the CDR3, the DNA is TGTGCCAGCAGTTTCCAGGGAGACTATGGCTACACCTTC.

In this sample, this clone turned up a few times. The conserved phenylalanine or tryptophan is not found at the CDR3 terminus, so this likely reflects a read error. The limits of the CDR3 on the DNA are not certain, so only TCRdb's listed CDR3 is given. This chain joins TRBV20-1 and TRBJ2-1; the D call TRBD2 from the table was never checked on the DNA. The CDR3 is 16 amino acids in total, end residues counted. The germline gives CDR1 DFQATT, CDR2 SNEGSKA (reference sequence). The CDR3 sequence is CSARGLLAGSYNEHFL.

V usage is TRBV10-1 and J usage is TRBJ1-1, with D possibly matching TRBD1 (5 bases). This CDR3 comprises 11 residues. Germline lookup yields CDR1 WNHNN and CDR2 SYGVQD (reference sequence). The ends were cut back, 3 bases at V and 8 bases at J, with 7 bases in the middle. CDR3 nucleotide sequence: TGCGCCAGCAGTGAAGGGGTAGAAGCTTTCTTT. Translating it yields CASSEGVEAFF.

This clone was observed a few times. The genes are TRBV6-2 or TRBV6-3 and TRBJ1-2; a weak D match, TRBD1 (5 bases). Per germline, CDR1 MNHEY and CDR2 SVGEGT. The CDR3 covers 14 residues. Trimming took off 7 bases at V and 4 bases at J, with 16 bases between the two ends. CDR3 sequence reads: CASTQPGTPYGYTF. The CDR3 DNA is TGTGCCAGCACTCAACCCGGGACGCCCTATGGCTACACCTTC.